The clone carrying this T cell receptor beta chain was recorded many times. Authors of the study amplified TCR beta CDR3 regions from RNA transcripts. With the HTBI primer set, the TCR CDR3 went through a first round of RT-PCR. TCRdb re-called the multiplex PCR reads through MiXCR, storing one row per CDR3 protein. Of a few hundred thousand distinct CDR3 sequences in the sample, about 15% were seen once. This CDR3 is 18 amino acids long. J lost 2 bases, V lost 5 bases, and 16 bases had no gene match. The germline V gene encodes CDR1 DFQATT and CDR2 SNEGSKA (reference sequence). This entry comes from a study of T cells in Graves' hyperthyroidism and ophthalmopathy.

The receptor was isolated from a woman aged 25 to 39 with Graves' hyperthyroidism. This chain joins TRBV20-1 and TRBJ2-1, with 9 bases identical to TRBD2. Source material: blood. For the CDR3, the DNA is TGCAGTGCTCCTGGCCTAGCGGGACGAATCATTACCTACAATGAGCAGTTCTTC. Amino acids: CSAPGLAGRIITYNEQFF.